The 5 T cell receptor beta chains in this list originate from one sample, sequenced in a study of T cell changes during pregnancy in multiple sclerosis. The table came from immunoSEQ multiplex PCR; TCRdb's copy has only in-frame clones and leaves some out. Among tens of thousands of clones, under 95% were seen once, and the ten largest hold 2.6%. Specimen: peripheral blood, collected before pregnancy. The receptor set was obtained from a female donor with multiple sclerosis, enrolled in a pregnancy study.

Here the CDR3 reads CASSLELAGGYEQYF. CDR3 coding DNA: TGTGCCAGCAGCTTAGAACTAGCGGGAGGCTACGAGCAGTACTTC. The chain uses TRBV7-2 and TRBJ2-7, with TRBD2 identical over 12 bases. The CDR3 runs 15 residues. CDR1 is SGHTA and CDR2 is FQGNSA in the germline V gene. J gave up 3 bases and V 1 base, and 1 base lay outside the gene matches.

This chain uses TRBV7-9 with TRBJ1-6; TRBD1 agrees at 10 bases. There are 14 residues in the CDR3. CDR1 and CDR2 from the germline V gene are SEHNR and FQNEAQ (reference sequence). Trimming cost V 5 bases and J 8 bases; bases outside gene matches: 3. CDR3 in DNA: TGTGCCAGCAGCCCCGGGACAGGGGATTCACCCCTCCACTTT. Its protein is CASSPGTGDSPLHF.

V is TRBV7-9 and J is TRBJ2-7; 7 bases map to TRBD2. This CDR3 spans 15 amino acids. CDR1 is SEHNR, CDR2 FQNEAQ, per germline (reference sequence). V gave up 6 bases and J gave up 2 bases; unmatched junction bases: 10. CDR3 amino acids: CASSQRGERAYEQYF. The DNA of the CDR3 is TGTGCCAGCAGTCAACGGGGGGAGAGGGCCTACGAGCAGTACTTC.

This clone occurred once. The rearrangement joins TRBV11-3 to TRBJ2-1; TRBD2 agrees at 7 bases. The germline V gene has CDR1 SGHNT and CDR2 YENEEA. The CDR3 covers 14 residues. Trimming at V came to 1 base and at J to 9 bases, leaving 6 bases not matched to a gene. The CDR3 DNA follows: TGTGCCAGCAGCTTAGGGGGGGGAGAGAGTGAGCAGTTCTTC. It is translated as CASSLGGGESEQFF.

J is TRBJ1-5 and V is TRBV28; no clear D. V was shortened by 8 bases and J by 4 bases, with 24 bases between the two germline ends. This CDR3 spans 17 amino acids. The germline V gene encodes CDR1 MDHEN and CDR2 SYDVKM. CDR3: CASGLAARRARNQPQHF. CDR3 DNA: TGTGCCAGCGGACTAGCGGCGCGTCGGGCCAGAAATCAGCCCCAGCATTTT.